The clone carrying this TCR beta chain was seen only a few times. Its antigen is unknown. These data are taken from a study of T-cell memory formation after mild COVID-19. Broader study findings: Contracting clones localized mainly to CM and EM when CD4+ and mainly to EMRA when CD8+.

This CDR3 spans 17 amino acids. Germline V lookup: CDR1 LGHNA, CDR2 YNFKEQ. Deletions cut 3 bases from V and 5 bases from J, with 19 bases between. TCRdb ran MiXCR on the 5' RACE reads and lists one entry per CDR3 protein. The data contain 350,000 to 450,000 distinct CDR3 sequences, approximately 27% of them seen just once; the ten biggest clones take up approximately 12%. This TCR was sampled from an adult woman who had mild COVID-19 (a few samples of this study predate the infection). Cell type and time point are not known. Sequencing used PBMCs or a T cell subset sorted from them (not recorded which). The chain combines TRBV4-2 with TRBJ2-2, with D maybe TRBD1 (6 bases). As DNA, the CDR3 is TGTGCCAGCAGCCACCCCAAGTATGCAGGGGAAACCGGGGAGCTGTTTTTT. This codes for CASSHPKYAGETGELFF.